The 17 T cell receptor beta chains presented below share a single source sample, sequenced in a study of identical twins. From the 5' RACE reads, TCRdb called clonotypes with MiXCR, one entry per CDR3 protein. The data show roughly 490,000 distinct CDR3 sequences, more than 13% seen once. These same records also appear under a second study, on yellow fever vaccine responses in identical twins.

The sample was CD4+ T cells sorted from blood. All receptors come from a woman aged 18-29 years in good health.

This clonotype was observed many times. V is TRBV5-1 and J is TRBJ2-2; D gene uncertain. The V and J ends lost 1 base and 4 bases respectively, with 8 bases between them. In germline, CDR1 is SGHRS, CDR2 YFSETQ. The length of the CDR3 is 14 residues. In DNA form, the CDR3 reads TGCGCCAGCAGCTTGCTTCAGTCCACCGGGGAGCTGTTTTTT. It encodes CASSLLQSTGELFF.

This clonotype was seen a handful of times. The gene calls are TRBV18 and TRBJ2-1; TRBD1 matches 11 bases. From germline, CDR1 is KGHSH and CDR2 LQKENI. The V and J ends lost 2 bases and 10 bases, in that order; junction bases with no gene match: 13. This CDR3 comprises 17 residues. The CDR3 loop is CASSPWIPGQGGYEQFF. The CDR3 coding sequence is TGTGCCAGCTCACCATGGATTCCGGGACAGGGGGGGTACGAGCAGTTCTTC.

V and J are TRBV11-2 and TRBJ2-3; D is possibly TRBD2 (6 bases). Germline assignment: CDR1 SGHAT and CDR2 FQNNGV. This CDR3 region has 16 residues. V was clipped by 8 bases and J by 10 bases, with 28 bases between them. The CDR3 here is CASFRTGDIPSSAQYF. CDR3 nucleotide sequence: TGTGCCAGCTTTAGAACGGGAGACATCCCGTCCTCAGCGCAGTATTTT.

This clonotype was counted ten times or more. The J gene is TRBJ1-2, the V gene TRBV20-1; D gene uncertain. The CDR3 sequence is 11 residues long. CDR1 and CDR2 (germline): DFQATT, SNEGSKA (reference sequence). V was shortened by 3 bases and J by 8 bases, with 10 bases between the two germline ends. This CDR3 is CSASHTYGYTF. The CDR3 DNA is TGCAGTGCTAGCCATACTTACGGCTACACCTTC.

This clonotype occurred a few times. The rearrangement joins TRBV5-6 to TRBJ2-1; the D call may be TRBD1 or TRBD2 (5 bases each). Trimming took off 0 bases at V and 6 bases at J, with 16 bases between the two ends. Per the germline V gene, CDR1 is SGHDT and CDR2 is YYEEEE. This CDR3 contains 16 residues. The CDR3 protein is CASSLVFRDQGNEQFF. The CDR3 DNA is TGTGCCAGCAGCTTGGTTTTCCGGGACCAGGGCAATGAGCAGTTCTTC.

The V and J genes are TRBV6-2 or TRBV6-3 and TRBJ2-7; D possibly matches TRBD1 or TRBD2 (5 bases each). The CDR3 has 16 amino acids. V was cut by 0 bases and J by 2 bases, with 14 bases left in between. Per germline, CDR1 MNHEY and CDR2 SVGEGT. The CDR3 loop reads CASSYSGWDDPYEQYF. The CDR3 nucleotides are TGTGCCAGCAGTTACTCGGGCTGGGACGACCCCTACGAGCAGTACTTC.

This chain links TRBV12-3 or TRBV12-4 with TRBJ1-6; D gene uncertain. The CDR3 loop spans 14 amino acids. Trimming stripped 2 bases from V and 2 bases from J, with 4 bases between. CDR3: CASSLKAYNSPLHF. The CDR3 nucleotides read TGTGCCAGCAGTTTAAAGGCCTATAATTCACCCCTCCACTTT.

CDR3 sequence: CASSPHILNTEAFF. CDR3 bases: TGTGCCAGCAGTCCCCACATCCTGAACACTGAAGCTTTCTTT. This chain links TRBV3-1 with TRBJ1-1; D remains ambiguous. CDR3 length: 14 amino acids. V dropped 6 bases and J dropped 0 bases, with 11 bases sitting between them. Germline values: CDR1 LGHDT, CDR2 YNNKEL (reference sequence).

This chain joins TRBV4-3 and TRBJ2-7; D may correspond to TRBD1 or TRBD2 (5 bases each). The CDR3 length is 14 residues. Germline loops: CDR1 LGHNA, CDR2 YSLEER. V lost 5 bases to trimming and J lost 0 bases, with 11 bases between them. CDR3 loop: CASSARGGSYEQYF. CDR3 coding DNA: TGCGCCAGCAGCGCTCGGGGCGGCTCCTACGAGCAGTACTTC.

This rearrangement joins TRBV4-1 to TRBJ2-7; possibly TRBD2 for D (5 bases). Trimming removed 4 bases from V and 5 bases from J, with 15 bases in between. Germline lookup yields CDR1 MGHRA and CDR2 YSYEKL. The CDR3 runs 14 residues. The CDR3 DNA follows: TGCGCCAGCAGCCCCGTCCCGGGGTTCAACGAGCAGTACTTC. Translated, it gives CASSPVPGFNEQYF.

The chain links TRBV28 to TRBJ2-1, with D possibly matching TRBD1 (5 bases). Germline V gives CDR1 MDHEN, CDR2 SYDVKM. This CDR3 has 15 amino acids. The V end was cut by 5 bases, the J end by 0 bases, with 11 bases between. The CDR3 loop reads CASSRDQGSYNEQFF. CDR3 bases: TGTGCCAGCAGTCGAGACCAGGGCTCCTACAATGAGCAGTTCTTC.

The chain recombines TRBV12-3 or TRBV12-4 with TRBJ2-3; no definite D call. The CDR3 extends over 16 amino acids. V shed 4 bases and J shed 0 bases, with 14 bases lying between them. CDR3 in amino acids: CASSSGRRLSTDTQYF. The DNA of the CDR3 is TGTGCCAGCAGTTCCGGACGGCGACTCAGCACAGATACGCAGTATTTT.

This clonotype was seen only a few times. The rearrangement links TRBV30 to TRBJ2-7, with D perhaps being TRBD1 or TRBD2 (5 bases each). V was trimmed by 5 bases and J by 0 bases, leaving 14 bases between them. Germline CDR1 is GTSNPN and CDR2 is SVGIG (reference sequence). The CDR3 has 14 residues. The CDR3 reads CAWEPGPASYEQYF. The CDR3 DNA reads as TGTGCCTGGGAACCGGGACCCGCCTCCTACGAGCAGTACTTC.

The table lists this clonotype with a few counts. CDR3 sequence reads: CASSQGSGSLGEQYF. CDR3 sequence (DNA): TGTGCCAGCAGCCAAGGTAGCGGGAGTCTGGGGGAGCAGTACTTC. This rearrangement joins TRBV4-2 to TRBJ2-7; 9 bases map to TRBD2. V was clipped by 1 base and J by 7 bases; unmatched bases: 8. The CDR3 covers 15 residues. Germline V CDR1 and CDR2: LGHNA, YNFKEQ.

The chain employs TRBV29-1 and TRBJ2-2; 7 nucleotides match TRBD1. Germline CDR1 reads SQVTM; CDR2 reads ANQGSEA. The CDR3 covers 13 residues. Unmatched junction bases numbered 0, after V lost 5 bases and J lost 0 bases. CDR3: CSVQGANTGELFF. As DNA, the CDR3 is TGCAGCGTTCAGGGGGCGAACACCGGGGAGCTGTTTTTT.

The CDR3 protein is CATSDPGQTSVRVNEQFF. The CDR3 DNA reads TGTGCCACCAGTGACCCGGGACAGACGTCGGTTAGAGTCAATGAGCAGTTCTTC. The rearrangement joins TRBV24-1 to TRBJ2-1, with 7 nucleotides matching TRBD1. CDR1 KGHDR and CDR2 SFDVKD come from the germline V gene. This CDR3 has 18 residues. J gave up 6 bases and V 4 bases, and 17 bases lay outside the gene matches.

This clonotype was observed a handful of times. The V call is TRBV5-1, the J call TRBJ2-7; tentatively, D is TRBD1 (6 bases). V was trimmed by 5 bases and J by 2 bases, leaving 17 bases between them. This CDR3 is 15 amino acids long. The germline V gene has CDR1 SGHRS and CDR2 YFSETQ. CDR3 loop: CASSRMDSNPYEQYF. CDR3 nucleotides: TGCGCCAGCAGTCGGATGGACAGTAACCCCTACGAGCAGTACTTC.